This record concerns one T cell receptor beta chain sequence. Its antigen is not known. The data stem from a study of cytotoxic CD8 clonotypes in ibrutinib-treated CLL. Study-level results: Baseline clonality exceeded age-matched healthy donors and tracked circulating CD8+ T-cell counts. With treatment, public clonotypes, which were uncommon, either contracted or remained stable.

Clones were sequenced by immunoSEQ multiplex PCR, and TCRdb holds only the in-frame ones, with some missing. Of under 150,000 clones detected, approximately 80% appear once; the ten largest clones hold about 7.6%. Germline values: CDR1 MNHEY, CDR2 SMNVEV (reference sequence). The CDR3 covers 14 residues. The J segment lost 8 bases and the V segment lost 3 bases, leaving 7 bases of the junction unmatched. The gene calls are TRBV27 and TRBJ2-3; TRBD1 aligns across 8 bases. The source is a human donor with chronic lymphocytic leukemia. The material sequenced was PBMCs, taken after 36 months of ibrutinib treatment. CDR3 residues: CASSFGQGTGTQYF. The CDR3 region has the DNA TGTGCCAGCAGTTTCGGACAGGGCACGGGTACGCAGTATTTT.